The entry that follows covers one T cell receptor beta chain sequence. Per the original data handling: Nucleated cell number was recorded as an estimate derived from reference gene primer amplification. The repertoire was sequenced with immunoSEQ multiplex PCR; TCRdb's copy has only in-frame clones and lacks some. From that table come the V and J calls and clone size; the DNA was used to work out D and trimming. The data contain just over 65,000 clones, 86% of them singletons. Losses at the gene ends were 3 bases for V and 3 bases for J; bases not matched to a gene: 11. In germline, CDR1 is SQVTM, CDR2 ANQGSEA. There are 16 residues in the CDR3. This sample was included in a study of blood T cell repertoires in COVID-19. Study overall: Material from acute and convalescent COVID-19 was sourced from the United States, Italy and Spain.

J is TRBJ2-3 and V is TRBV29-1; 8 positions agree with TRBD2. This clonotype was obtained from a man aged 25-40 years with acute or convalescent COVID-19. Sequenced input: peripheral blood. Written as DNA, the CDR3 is TGCAGCGTTGAGGGGCTAGCGGGTTGGGGGACAGATACGCAGTATTTT. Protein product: CSVEGLAGWGTDTQYF.